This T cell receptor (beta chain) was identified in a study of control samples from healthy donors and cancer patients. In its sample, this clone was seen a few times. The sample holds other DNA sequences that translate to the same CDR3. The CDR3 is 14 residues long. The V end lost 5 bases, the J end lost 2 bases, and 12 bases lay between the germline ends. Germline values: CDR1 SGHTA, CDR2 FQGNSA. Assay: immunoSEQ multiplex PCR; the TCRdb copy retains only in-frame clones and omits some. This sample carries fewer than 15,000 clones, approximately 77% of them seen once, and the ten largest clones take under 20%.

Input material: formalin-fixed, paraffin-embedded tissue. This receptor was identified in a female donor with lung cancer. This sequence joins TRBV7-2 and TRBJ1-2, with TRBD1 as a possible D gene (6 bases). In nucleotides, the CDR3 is TGTGCCAGCAGCATAGGACAGCGAAACTATGGCTACACCTTC. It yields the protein CASSIGQRNYGYTF.